This T cell receptor beta chain was observed in a study of response to subunit inactivated influenza vaccine. Study results and caveats: The authors suggested that few new T cells are recruited per seasonal influenza vaccination.

This clonotype was seen only a few times. Its target is unknown. TCRdb called the RT-PCR reads again in MiXCR, with one record for every CDR3 protein. This table has hundreds of thousands of distinct CDR3 sequences, around a sixth appearing once. The sample in question was PBMCs from blood, obtained about 13 days after vaccination. This TCR was recovered from a man aged 45-60 years who received an inactivated influenza vaccine.

The chain's CDR3 is CSAWPANQETQYF. CDR3 nucleotides: TGCAGTGCATGGCCAGCGAACCAAGAGACCCAGTACTTC. The J gene is TRBJ2-5, the V gene TRBV20-1; D remains ambiguous. Trimming left V 6 bases short and J 0 bases short, with 11 bases between. Germline V lookup: CDR1 DFQATT, CDR2 SNEGSKA (reference sequence). The CDR3 is 13 residues long.